Sequencing of this T cell receptor beta chain was carried out in a study of blood T cell repertoires in COVID-19 (dated by TCRdb to the early 2020s). With respect to the entire study: Collaborator samples came from the United States, Italy and Spain and covered acute and convalescent phases of COVID-19. Where available, HLA class I and class II types were taken from metadata supplied by the sample provider and were not determined by assay-based typing. A freely available public database, intended as a resource for researchers studying the immune response to SARS-CoV-2, is where the repertoires were released. The samples were drawn from the first 160 participants of the ongoing ImmuneRACE study and from 950 to 1,500 subjects provided by 6 global collaborators. The material from the prospective study consisted of cDNA or gDNA derived from T cells, B-cell-depleted T cells, or PBMCs. Sample metadata almost always included a de-identified subject ID, COVID-19 status, age in years and sex. Deeply sampled blood TCRbeta repertoires from subjects exposed to, actively infected with, or recovered from COVID-19 were included in the dataset. General study outcomes and caveats: Clinical and demographic metadata were provided uncurated, with the amount varying by source and participant.

One collaborating source in Seattle enrolled patients during active infection and followed them longitudinally through the course of disease. The collaborating institutions used their own protocols to collect whole blood in K2EDTA tubes. For TCRbeta analysis, collaborators shipped samples as frozen whole blood, isolated PBMCs, or DNA extracted from either of those sample types. TCRbeta CDR3 regions were amplified from genomic DNA by means of the immunoSEQ Assay, a bias-controlled multiplex PCR. In the original analysis: Nucleated cell counts per sample were estimated from amplification of reference gene primers within the assay. Sequence reads were collapsed and filtered to measure the absolute abundance of every unique TCRbeta CDR3 rearrangement. Productive Simpson clonality was computed per sample as the square root of Simpson's diversity index over productive rearrangements. This is the immuneACCESS table as TCRdb keeps it, with only in-frame sequences that have V and J called. A part of the clones is gone; compared with another copy, unresolved V genes explain less than half, and the rest is unexplained. From that table come the V and J calls and clone size; the DNA was used to work out D and trimming. This sample is represented by some 100,000 clones; about 91% of them were singletons. The ten largest clones capture roughly 2.1% of the sample.

To note about this clone: Its antigen is unknown. The record has no base qualities; no much larger clone is one base away.

This TCR was recovered from a man aged 45 to 65 with COVID-19, enrolled during active disease. What was sequenced was peripheral blood.

The sequenced DNA: TGTGCCAGCAGCTTGGCTACAGTTAACACTGAAGCTTTCTTT. Translated, it gives CASSLATVNTEAFF. The V and J segments used are TRBV5-4 and TRBJ1-1; no D gene call is confident. There are 14 amino acids in the CDR3, from cysteine to phenylalanine inclusive. The retained sequence is limited to the CDR3, 42 bases, with the frame set at the first base. V loses 0 bases of germline sequence and J loses 2 bases, and the interval between the two ends is 8 bases. CDR1 and CDR2 are read off the germline V gene (reference sequence) as SGHNT and YYREEE.